This TCR beta chain was sequenced in a study of monozygotic twins with cystic fibrosis. Regarding this clone: The antigen remains undetermined.

Study results and limitations: Monozygotic CF twins shared more identical nucleotide clonotypes than unrelated patients. Clonality was generally low (median approximately 0.0094), higher in the most severe patients. Shared CDR3 numbers were not associated with age, concordance or severity. In 13 of 16 pairs, V gene usage was closest to the co-twin's.

Clones were read by immunoSEQ multiplex PCR, and TCRdb kept only the in-frame ones, dropping some. The data contain over 25,000 clones, roughly nine tenths of them singletons. Germline CDR1 SGHRS, CDR2 YFSETQ. The CDR3 is 15 residues long. Germline trimming cut 4 bases from V and 0 bases from J; bases unmatched to any gene: 3. Sequencing was carried out using blood. This chain uses TRBV5-1 with TRBJ1-3; 8 bases line up with TRBD1. The receptor comes from a girl aged 2-10 years with cystic fibrosis. CDR3 coding DNA: TGCGCCAGCAGCATAACAGGGGGCTCTGGAAACACCATATATTTT. Protein sequence: CASSITGGSGNTIYF.